These T cell receptor beta chains were read from a single sample in a study of Graves' ophthalmopathy and Graves' hyperthyroidism. From the multiplex PCR reads, TCRdb called clonotypes with MiXCR, one entry per CDR3 protein. The repertoire consists of just over 400,000 distinct CDR3 sequences, with over 20% occurring once and the leading ten covering approximately 3%. The sample was peripheral blood. These receptors all stem from a woman aged 18-29 years with stable Graves' hyperthyroidism. The CDR3 runs from the conserved cysteine through the conserved F or W. A D gene is named only where the DNA matches it firmly. Only some rows state a clone size, as once, few, many or a class for expanded clones.

NA	many	TRBV10-1	TRBJ1-3	TGCGCCAGCAGTGATTCGGGAATAGGAAACACCATATATTTT	CASSDSGIGNTIYF
NA	NA	TRBV19	TRBJ1-5	TGTGCCAGTACCCCCTGGGGGTACCAGCCCCAGCATTTT	CASTPWGYQPQHF
NA	few	TRBV7-9	TRBJ1-2	TGTGCCAGCAGCACCCAGTTTGGGGCGGATGGCTACACCTTC	CASSTQFGADGYTF
TRBD2	many	TRBV7-2	TRBJ2-5	TGTGCCAGCAGCTCTTGGGGACTAGCGGGAGCTAAAGAGACCCAGTACTTC	CASSSWGLAGAKETQYF
TRBD1	NA	TRBV11-2	TRBJ2-5	TGTGCCATCAGCGCCCGGACCCAGGGGGCGCGGGAGACCCAGTACTTC	CAISARTQGARETQYF
NA	many	TRBV20-1	TRBJ2-5	TGCAGTGCTAGAGGGGCGGGCGGGGAAGAGACCCAGTACTTC	CSARGAGGEETQYF
NA	many	TRBV24-1	TRBJ2-5	TGTGCCACCAGTGATGGTAGCCTAGAGACCAAGTACTTC	CATSDGSLETKYF
NA	many	TRBV6-2/TRBV6-3	TRBJ2-5	TGTGCCAGCAACCCTGCGGGTGGGACCCAGTACTTC	CASNPAGGTQYF
NA	many	TRBV7-6	TRBJ1-5	TGTGCCAGCAGCCCAGAACGGGGAAATCAGCCCCAGCATTTT	CASSPERGNQPQHF
NA	many	TRBV29-1	TRBJ1-2	TGCAGCGTTGCCCGGGTGACTAACTATGGCTACACCTTC	CSVARVTNYGYTF
NA	NA	TRBV6-1	TRBJ2-5	TGTGCCAGCAGTGAAAGTCTTCACCGGGAGACCCAGTACTTC	CASSESLHRETQYF
NA	few	TRBV6-5	TRBJ2-7	TGTGCCAGCAGCGCCGACGAGCAGTACTTC	CASSADEQYF
TRBD1	many	TRBV4-2	TRBJ2-7	TGTGCCAGCAGCCCAACCGGGACAGGGGGTCTCGAGCAGTACTTC	CASSPTGTGGLEQYF
NA	NA	TRBV12-3/TRBV12-4	TRBJ1-6	TGTGCCAGCAGTTTCGGCCATCCAAATTCACCCCTCCACTTT	CASSFGHPNSPLHF
TRBD1	NA	TRBV30	TRBJ1-2	TGTGCCTGGAACTTACAGGGGACTAAAGGCTACACCTTC	CAWNLQGTKGYTF
NA	NA	TRBV9	TRBJ1-1	TGTGCCAGCAGCGTATACGGGGACCGGAGCACTGAAGCTTTCTTT	CASSVYGDRSTEAFF
TRBD2	many	TRBV28	TRBJ2-7	TGTGCCAGCAGTATAGCGGGACTAGCGGGAGGGGACCGCTACGAGCAGTACTTC	CASSIAGLAGGDRYEQYF
NA	NA	TRBV19	TRBJ1-2	TGTGCCACCGGAGGGATTAACTATGGCTACACCTTC	CATGGINYGYTF
TRBD2	many	TRBV20-1	TRBJ2-7	TGCAGTGCCGTAGCCGGACTAGCGGAGTCCTACGAGCAGTACTTC	CSAVAGLAESYEQYF
NA	many	TRBV6-2/TRBV6-3	TRBJ2-7	TGTGCCAGCAGTTACGGCAGGAAAAAATCCTACGAGCAGTACTTC	CASSYGRKKSYEQYF
TRBD1	few	TRBV18	TRBJ1-1	TGTGCCAGCTCACGACTAGGACAGGGCACTGAAGCTTTCTTT	CASSRLGQGTEAFF
NA	NA	TRBV12-3/TRBV12-4	TRBJ2-7	TGTGCCAGCAAATGGGACATTCTGGGGGAGCAGTACTTC	CASKWDILGEQYF
TRBD1	many	TRBV5-1	TRBJ2-5	TGCGCCAGCAGCTTGGAGTTCGGACAGGGAAAGGGGCAAGAGACCCAGTACTTC	CASSLEFGQGKGQETQYF
TRBD1	NA	TRBV7-9	TRBJ2-5	TGTGCCAGCAGCTCAGCCCCGGGACAGGCTCAAGAGACCCAGTACTTC	CASSSAPGQAQETQYF
TRBD1	few	TRBV27	TRBJ2-7	TGTGCCAGCAGTCCCCTCGGACAGGGGAACCACGAGCAGTACTTC	CASSPLGQGNHEQYF
NA	NA	TRBV29-1	TRBJ1-1	TGCAGCGTTAACAGGGACACTGAAGCTTTCTTT	CSVNRDTEAFF